The next 7 T cell receptor beta chains were all read from a single sample in a study of blood T cells in healthy people across ages. It was with a sample-barcoded 5' primer and a J-beta primer mix that a second PCR of about 7 to 12 cycles was run. TCRdb recomputed calls from the 5' RACE reads with MiXCR, one row per CDR3 protein. The sample records more than 800,000 distinct CDR3 sequences, more than 25% being singletons. The sequenced sample consisted of blood. The receptors shown here come from a woman aged 80 or over in good health.

Concerning this clonotype: With a much larger clone just one base away, this may be a read error. The CDR3 sequence is CASSPDSSYEQFF. The CDR3 region has the DNA TGTGCCAGCAGCCCAGATAGCTCCTACGAGCAGTTCTTC. V usage is TRBV7-9 and J usage is TRBJ2-1; D is ambiguous. Germline lookup yields CDR1 SEHNR and CDR2 FQNEAQ (reference sequence). V was clipped by 5 bases and J by 10 bases, with 15 bases between them. The CDR3 runs 13 residues.

At least ten counts were recorded for this clonotype. The gene calls are TRBV7-9 and TRBJ2-5, with D possibly TRBD1 on 6 matching bases. The CDR3 is 14 amino acids. The germline V gene encodes CDR1 SEHNR and CDR2 FQNEAQ (reference sequence). Trimming shortened V by 4 bases and J by 0 bases, and 9 bases separated the two germline ends. In DNA, the CDR3 is TGTGCCAGCAGCTACCGACAGGACCAAGAGACCCAGTACTTC. Its protein is CASSYRQDQETQYF.

This clonotype showed up many times. The rearrangement uses TRBV15 and TRBJ1-2; D remains ambiguous. Germline values: CDR1 LNHNV, CDR2 YYDKDF (reference sequence). The V gene lost 0 bases and the J gene lost 1 base, with 3 bases spanning the gap. This CDR3 spans 13 amino acids. CDR3 sequence (DNA): TGTGCCACCAGCAGAGACGTTAACTATGGCTACACCTTC. As protein: CATSRDVNYGYTF. The whole variable domain, filled in from reference TRBV15 and TRBJ1-2, reads DAMVIQNPRYQVTQFGKPVTLSCSQTLNHNVMYWYQQKSSQAPKLLFHYYDKDFNNEADTPDNFQSRRPNTSFCFLDIRSPGLGDTAMYLCATSRDVNYGYTFGSGTRLTVV.

On this clonotype: A much larger clone differs by one base, so this may be a read error. The V call is TRBV12-3 or TRBV12-4, the J call TRBJ2-5; 8 bases map to TRBD2. The CDR3 is made up of 12 amino acids. V trimming: 4 bases; J trimming: 11 bases; junction bases outside the gene matches: 6. In DNA form, the CDR3 reads TGTGCCAGCAGTTCCGGACTAGCAGAGCAGTACTTC. This codes for CASSSGLAEQYF.

V gene TRBV4-2 combines with J gene TRBJ2-1, with TRBD2 matching 10 bases. The CDR3 sequence is 16 residues long. V dropped 0 bases and J dropped 5; count of bases not matched to a gene: 4. Germline V gene lookup returns CDR1 LGHNA and CDR2 YNFKEQ. Here the CDR3 DNA reads TGTGCCAGCAGCCAAGACCGACTAGCGGGCCACAATGAGCAGTTCTTC. Protein: CASSQDRLAGHNEQFF.

Many counts were recorded for this clonotype. The J gene is TRBJ1-6, the V gene TRBV6-2 or TRBV6-3; D gene ambiguous. The CDR3 runs 16 residues. Between the trimmed V and J ends, which lost 2 bases and 0 bases, there was a span of 8 bases. The germline V gene has CDR1 MNHEY and CDR2 SVGEGT. CDR3 loop: CASSYGRNSYNSPLHF. CDR3 DNA: TGTGCCAGCAGTTACGGGAGGAACTCCTATAATTCACCCCTCCACTTT.

This rearrangement joins TRBV5-4 to TRBJ2-2; D gene unclear. The CDR3 consists of 15 residues. Per the germline V gene, CDR1 is SGHNT and CDR2 is YYREEE (reference sequence). The V gene lost 4 bases and the J gene lost 1 base, with 11 bases spanning the gap. CDR3 DNA sequence: TGTGCCAGCAGCCGGACGGATGGGAACACCGGGGAGCTGTTTTTT. This codes for CASSRTDGNTGELFF.